The source of this TCR beta chain is a study of cytotoxic CD8 clonotypes in ibrutinib-treated CLL. This clone was seen a handful of times. Between the trimmed V and J ends, which lost 0 bases and 6 bases, there was a span of 8 bases. This CDR3 comprises 12 residues. The germline CDR1 and CDR2 sequences are SQVTM and ANQGSEA. Only in-frame clones appear in the TCRdb table, and some are missing; sequencing was by immunoSEQ multiplex PCR. Of about 180,000 clones in the sample, more than 80% were seen once. The sample was PBMCs, taken after 24 months of ibrutinib treatment. The chain links TRBV29-1 to TRBJ1-2; D is ambiguous. The TCR sequence derives from a human donor with chronic lymphocytic leukemia. The CDR3: CSVEDPGDGYTF. CDR3 coding DNA: TGCAGCGTTGAAGATCCGGGCGATGGCTACACCTTC. The full variable domain, completed using reference TRBV29-1 and TRBJ1-2, is SAVISQKPSRDICQRGTSLTIQCQVDSQVTMMFWYRQQPGQSLTLIATANQGSEATYESGFVIDKFPISRPNLTFSTLTVSNMSPEDSSIYLCSVEDPGDGYTFGSGTRLTVV.